Sequencing of this T cell receptor beta chain was carried out in a study of control samples from healthy donors and cancer patients. Measured with immunoSEQ multiplex PCR; TCRdb has only the in-frame clones, and not every one. The profile shows about 120,000 clones, about 93% of them singletons. From germline, CDR1 is MNHEY and CDR2 SMNVEV (reference sequence). Trimming took 2 bases from V and 3 from J, leaving 8 bases between them. The CDR3 sequence is 14 residues long. The sample taken for sequencing was blood. This chain uses TRBV27 with TRBJ1-5; unclear D gene. This sequence was found in a man aged 30 to 45 in good health. The CDR3 sequence is CASSLGAPNQPQHF. CDR3 sequence (DNA): TGTGCCAGCAGTTTAGGAGCGCCCAATCAGCCCCAGCATTTT.